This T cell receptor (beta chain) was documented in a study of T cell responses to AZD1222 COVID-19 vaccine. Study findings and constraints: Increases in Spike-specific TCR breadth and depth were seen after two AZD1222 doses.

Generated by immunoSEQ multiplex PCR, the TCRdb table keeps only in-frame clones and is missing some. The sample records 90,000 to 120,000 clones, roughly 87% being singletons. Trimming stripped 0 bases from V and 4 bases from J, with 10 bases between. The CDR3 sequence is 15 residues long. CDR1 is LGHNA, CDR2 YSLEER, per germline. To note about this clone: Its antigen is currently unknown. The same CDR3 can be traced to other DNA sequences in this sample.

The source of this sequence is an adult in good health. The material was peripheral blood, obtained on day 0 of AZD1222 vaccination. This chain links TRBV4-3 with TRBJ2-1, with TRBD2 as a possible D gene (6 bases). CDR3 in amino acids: CASSQDGGSYNEQFF. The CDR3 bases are TGCGCCAGCAGCCAAGATGGGGGGAGTTACAATGAGCAGTTCTTC.